These 9 T cell receptor beta chains originate from one sample sequenced in a study of blood T cell repertoires in COVID-19. Measured with immunoSEQ multiplex PCR; TCRdb has only the in-frame clones, and not every one. The sample carries roughly 250,000 clones, approximately 89% recorded once. The material sequenced was peripheral blood. Every receptor here comes from a woman between 50 and 59 years old with acute or convalescent COVID-19.

The count of this clone is one. The chain recombines TRBV30 with TRBJ2-1, with D possibly TRBD2 on 7 matching bases. This CDR3 region has 12 residues. Deletions cut 2 bases from V and 9 bases from J, with 11 bases between. CDR1 and CDR2 (germline): GTSNPN, SVGIG (reference sequence). The CDR3 sequence: CAWSRGAGEQFF. The CDR3 DNA is TGTGCCTGGAGTCGGGGGGCTGGTGAGCAGTTCTTC. The whole variable domain, remainder taken from reference TRBV30 and TRBJ2-1, is SQTIHQWPATLVQPVGSPLSLECTVEGTSNPNLYWYRQAAGRGLQLLFYSVGIGQISSEVPQNLSASRPQDRQFILSSKKLLLSDSGFYLCAWSRGAGEQFFGPGTRLTVL.

The J gene is TRBJ1-2, the V gene TRBV12-3 or TRBV12-4; perhaps TRBD1 as D (5 bases). V lost 1 base and J 4 bases, leaving 7 bases between the germline ends. The CDR3 sequence is 13 residues long. The CDR3 nucleotides read TGTGCCAGCAGTTTAGACAGGACCTATGGCTACACCTTC. Translation: CASSLDRTYGYTF.

This chain connects TRBV7-3 to TRBJ2-1; 7 bases fit TRBD2. Looked up from germline, CDR1 is SGHTA and CDR2 is FQGTGA. The CDR3 is made up of 14 amino acids. After removal of 0 bases from V and 4 bases from J, the junction contained 0 bases not matched to a gene. CDR3 in amino acids: CASSLTAGYNEQFF. DNA of the CDR3: TGTGCCAGCAGCTTAACAGCGGGATACAATGAGCAGTTCTTC.

This chain links TRBV6-6 with TRBJ2-3; 7 positions match TRBD2. Unmatched junction bases numbered 10, after V lost 4 bases and J lost 3 bases. In germline, CDR1 is MNHNY, CDR2 SVGAGI (reference sequence). The CDR3 covers 16 residues. CDR3 nucleotide sequence: TGTGCCAGCAGTTTCCAGACGGGAGGTGGGACAGATACGCAGTATTTT. This encodes CASSFQTGGGTDTQYF.

V and J are TRBV6-2 or TRBV6-3 and TRBJ2-7, with D maybe TRBD2 (6 bases). The CDR3 is made up of 14 amino acids. The germline V and J ends were trimmed by 4 bases and 0 bases, with 10 bases remaining between them. The germline V gene has CDR1 MNHEY and CDR2 SVGEGT. The chain's CDR3 is CASSFGTYSYEQYF. CDR3 DNA: TGTGCCAGCAGTTTTGGGACTTACTCCTACGAGCAGTACTTC.

V is TRBV21-1 and J is TRBJ2-5; TRBD2, as called in the table, went unchecked against the DNA. TRBV21-1 is classified as a pseudogene. The CDR3 spans 17 residues. In DNA form, the CDR3 reads TGTGCCAGCAGCAAGATCGCAAAAGAGGACTTGATGGAGACCCAGTACTTC. Its translation: CASSKIAKEDLMETQYF.

V is TRBV29-1 and J is TRBJ1-1; D remains ambiguous. The V gene lost 6 bases and the J gene lost 0 bases, with 11 bases spanning the gap. Germline V gene lookup returns CDR1 SQVTM and CDR2 ANQGSEA. The CDR3 runs 13 residues. For the CDR3, the DNA is TGCAGCGTCGCACGAGTTATGAACACTGAAGCTTTCTTT. It codes for CSVARVMNTEAFF.

This chain joins TRBV3-1 (or the pseudogene TRBV3-2) and TRBJ1-2; D remains ambiguous. V was shortened by 3 bases and J by 8 bases, with 7 bases between the two germline ends. The germline CDR1 and CDR2 sequences are LGHDT and YNNKEL (reference sequence). The CDR3 sequence is 11 residues long. CDR3 sequence reads: CASSQELGYTF. In DNA form, the CDR3 reads TGTGCCAGCAGCCAGGAGTTAGGCTACACCTTC.

This chain connects TRBV19 to TRBJ1-1, with D maybe TRBD1 (6 bases). This CDR3 is 16 amino acids long. The germline V and J ends were trimmed by 8 bases and 5 bases, with 24 bases remaining between them. The germline V gene encodes CDR1 LNHDA and CDR2 SQIVND (reference sequence). DNA of the CDR3: TGTGCCAGTTGGTCGTGGGCAAACAGGGCAGGGACTGAAGCTTTCTTT. Translated: CASWSWANRAGTEAFF.